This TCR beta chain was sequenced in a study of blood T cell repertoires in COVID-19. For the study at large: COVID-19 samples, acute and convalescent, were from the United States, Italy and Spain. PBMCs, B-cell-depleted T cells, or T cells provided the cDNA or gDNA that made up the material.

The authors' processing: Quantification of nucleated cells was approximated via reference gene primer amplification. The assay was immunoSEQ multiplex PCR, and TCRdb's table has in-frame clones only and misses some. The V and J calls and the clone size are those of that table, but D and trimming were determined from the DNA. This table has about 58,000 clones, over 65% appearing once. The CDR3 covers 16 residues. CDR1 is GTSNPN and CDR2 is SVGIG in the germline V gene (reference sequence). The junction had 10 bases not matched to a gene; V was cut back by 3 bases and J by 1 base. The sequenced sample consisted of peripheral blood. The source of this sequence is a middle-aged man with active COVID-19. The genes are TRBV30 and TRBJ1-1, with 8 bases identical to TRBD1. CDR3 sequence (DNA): TGTGCCTGGAGGGGACCCCGGACAGGGAAGAACACTGAAGCTTTCTTT. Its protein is CAWRGPRTGKNTEAFF.